The present T cell receptor (beta chain) was sequenced within a study of shared clonotypes between healthy human individuals. Study-wide findings and caveats: Among four donors, approximately 5% of naive CD4 clonotypes were found in common.

This clone was recorded once. Its antigen is unknown. Naive CD8 isolation took CD45RO-negative cells positively selected for CCR7 and excluded terminally differentiated effector memory CD45RA+ cells. TCRdb's copy holds only in-frame clones and misses some; the assay was immunoSEQ multiplex PCR. The sample consists of approximately 1.9 million clones, 90% to 95% of them appearing once. The CDR3 runs to 12 residues. With 5 bases removed from V and 3 bases from J, the gap between germline ends came to 8 bases. Germline values: CDR1 SGHDN, CDR2 FVKESK. The sequencing sample was made of naive CD8+ T cells from PBMCs. The TCR comes from a man younger than 35 in good health. Some clones in this sample may be carry-over from other donors' samples. The chain carries TRBV14 and TRBJ2-7; a weak D match, TRBD2 (6 bases). CDR3 in DNA: TGTGCCAGCAGCTCGGGGGACTACGAGCAGTACTTC. Encoded protein: CASSSGDYEQYF.